This TCR beta chain came from a study of blood T cell repertoires in COVID-19. On the study more broadly: Researchers got acute and convalescent COVID-19 samples from the United States, Italy and Spain. Sources were T cells, B-cell-depleted T cells, or PBMCs; the material itself was cDNA or gDNA.

The J segment lost 3 bases and the V segment lost 7 bases, leaving 9 bases of the junction unmatched. The CDR3 loop spans 14 amino acids. Germline V gene sequence: CDR1 MNHEY, CDR2 SVGAGI. Per the original methods: Researchers report that nucleated cell counts were estimated from reference gene primer amplification. Data came from immunoSEQ multiplex PCR; TCRdb stores just in-frame clones and leaves some out. V, J and clone size are those of that table, while D and trimming were read from the DNA. This sample has roughly 170,000 clones, with nearly 80% found just once. The TCR was taken from a woman between 65 and 79 years old with acute or convalescent COVID-19. The V gene is TRBV6-5, the J gene TRBJ2-7; 7 bases match TRBD1. Sequenced material: peripheral blood. The CDR3 sequence is CASTETGRVYEQYF. CDR3 coding DNA: TGTGCCAGCACGGAGACAGGGAGAGTCTACGAGCAGTACTTC.